These T cell receptor beta chains were read from a single sample in a study of memory CD4+ T cells and cytomegalovirus serostatus. Profiled with immunoSEQ multiplex PCR; TCRdb holds only in-frame clones, not every one. The sample comprises over 55,000 clones, more than 60% of which are singletons, and 0.7% to 0.85% rests with the top ten. The source material was memory CD4+ T cells from blood. The source is an adult in good health and CMV-seronegative. The CDR3 runs from the conserved cysteine through the conserved F or W. A D gene is named only where the DNA matches it firmly. Size tells how often a clone was seen (once, few, many) or the class of an expanded clone, and some rows leave it out.

v_gene: TRBV4-2; d_gene: .; abundance: .; j_gene: TRBJ2-6; CDR3aa: CASSQYQEISSGANVLTF; CDR3nt: TGTGCCAGCAGCCAATATCAGGAGATCAGCTCTGGGGCCAACGTCCTGACTTTC
v_gene: TRBV5-1; d_gene: .; abundance: .; j_gene: TRBJ1-1; CDR3aa: CASSLNGGLNTEAFF; CDR3nt: TGCGCCAGCAGCTTGAACGGAGGCCTTAACACTGAAGCTTTCTTT
v_gene: TRBV5-4; d_gene: TRBD1; abundance: .; j_gene: TRBJ1-1; CDR3aa: CASSPGTGAGNTEAFF; CDR3nt: TGTGCCAGCAGCCCCGGGACAGGGGCGGGGAACACTGAAGCTTTCTTT
v_gene: TRBV5-4; d_gene: .; abundance: .; j_gene: TRBJ2-3; CDR3aa: CASSPSTDHTDTQYF; CDR3nt: TGTGCCAGCAGCCCCTCGACAGATCACACAGATACGCAGTATTTT
v_gene: TRBV27; d_gene: TRBD2; abundance: .; j_gene: TRBJ2-7; CDR3aa: CASSSGLDPTYEQYF; CDR3nt: TGTGCCAGCAGTTCGGGACTAGATCCCACCTACGAGCAGTACTTC
v_gene: TRBV13; d_gene: TRBD2; abundance: .; j_gene: TRBJ2-3; CDR3aa: CASSLGLAGASTDTQYF; CDR3nt: TGTGCCAGCAGCTTGGGACTAGCGGGGGCCTCCACAGATACGCAGTATTTT
v_gene: TRBV6-1; d_gene: .; abundance: .; j_gene: TRBJ2-1; CDR3aa: CASSAPDVRAYNEQFF; CDR3nt: TGTGCCAGCAGTGCCCCCGACGTACGAGCCTACAATGAGCAGTTCTTC
v_gene: TRBV4-2; d_gene: .; abundance: few; j_gene: TRBJ2-2; CDR3aa: CASSQAGSYTGELFF; CDR3nt: TGTGCCAGCAGCCAAGCCGGGAGCTACACCGGGGAGCTGTTTTTT
v_gene: TRBV7-9; d_gene: .; abundance: .; j_gene: TRBJ2-7; CDR3aa: CASSPGQRLVEQYF; CDR3nt: TGTGCCAGCAGCCCCGGGCAGAGACTCGTCGAGCAGTACTTC
v_gene: TRBV5-4; d_gene: TRBD2; abundance: .; j_gene: TRBJ2-1; CDR3aa: CASSSASGAYSYNEQFF; CDR3nt: TGTGCCAGCAGCTCAGCTAGCGGGGCCTACTCCTACAATGAGCAGTTCTTC
v_gene: TRBV11-3; d_gene: .; abundance: .; j_gene: TRBJ1-6; CDR3aa: CASSLGTVGSPLHF; CDR3nt: TGTGCCAGCAGCCTAGGGACGGTGGGTTCACCCCTCCACTTT
v_gene: TRBV11-1; d_gene: .; abundance: .; j_gene: TRBJ1-2; CDR3aa: CASSLNPTNYGYTF; CDR3nt: TGTGCCAGCAGCTTAAACCCTACAAACTATGGCTACACCTTC
v_gene: TRBV23-1; d_gene: .; abundance: .; j_gene: TRBJ2-3; CDR3aa: CASSQSSPDCGHTQYF; CDR3nt: TGCGCCAGCAGTCAATCTTCGCCGGACTGCGGGCATACGCAGTATTTT